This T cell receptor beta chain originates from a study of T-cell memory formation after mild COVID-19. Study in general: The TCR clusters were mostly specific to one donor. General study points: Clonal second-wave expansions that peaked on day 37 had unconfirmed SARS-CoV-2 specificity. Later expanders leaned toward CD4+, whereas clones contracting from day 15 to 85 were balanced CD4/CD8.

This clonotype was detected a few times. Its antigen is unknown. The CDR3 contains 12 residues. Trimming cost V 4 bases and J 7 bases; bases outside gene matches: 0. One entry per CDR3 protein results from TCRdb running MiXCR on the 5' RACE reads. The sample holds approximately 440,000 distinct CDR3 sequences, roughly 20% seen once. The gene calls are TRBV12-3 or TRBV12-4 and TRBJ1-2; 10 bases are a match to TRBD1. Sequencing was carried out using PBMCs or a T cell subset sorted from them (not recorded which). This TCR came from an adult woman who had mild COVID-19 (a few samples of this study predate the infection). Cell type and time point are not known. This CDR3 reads CASSWDRGGYTF. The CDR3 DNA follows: TGTGCCAGCAGTTGGGACAGGGGTGGCTACACCTTC.